Listed below are T cell receptor beta chains from one sample, sequenced in a study of T-cell memory formation after mild COVID-19. Using its own MiXCR run on the 5' RACE reads, TCRdb lists one record per CDR3 protein. The table lists 150,000 to 200,000 distinct CDR3 sequences, 9.5% to 13% of them singletons, with 3.8% in the top ten. Sequenced: PBMCs or a T cell subset sorted from them (not recorded which). These receptor sequences come from a man between 18 and 35 years old who had mild COVID-19 (a few samples of this study predate the infection). Cell type and time point are not known. Each CDR3 is given with its conserved first and last residue. D genes are given only for firm matches. Part of the rows lack a size; the others show once, few, many or a class for expanded clones.

CDR3	DNA	J	V	size	D
CASSFDRGPTEAFF	TGTGCCAGCAGCTTTGACAGGGGGCCTACTGAAGCTTTCTTT	TRBJ1-1	TRBV11-1	few	TRBD1
CASSEFGRQNTEALF	TGTGCCAGCAGTGAATTCGGACGGCAAAACACTGAAGCTTTATTT	TRBJ1-1	TRBV2	.	.
CASSTGASALHF	TGTGCCAGCAGCACAGGGGCGTCAGCCCTCCACTTT	TRBJ1-6	TRBV12-3/TRBV12-4	.	TRBD1
CASSYFSGTSGEQYF	TGTGCCAGCAGTTACTTTAGCGGGACTTCCGGGGAGCAGTACTTC	TRBJ2-7	TRBV6-5	.	TRBD2
CASSQYRIQETQYF	TGTGCCAGCAGTCAATATAGAATCCAAGAGACCCAGTACTTC	TRBJ2-5	TRBV2	.	.
CASSHTGGREKLFF	TGTGCCAGCAGCCACACAGGGGGAAGAGAAAAACTGTTTTTT	TRBJ1-4	TRBV3-1	.	TRBD1
CASSLRREQYF	TGTGCCAGCAGTTTAAGACGGGAGCAGTACTTC	TRBJ2-7	TRBV12-3/TRBV12-4	.	.
CASSTRVYEQYF	TGTGCCAGCAGCACCAGGGTGTACGAGCAGTACTTC	TRBJ2-7	TRBV11-2	few	.
CASTRASNQPQHF	TGTGCCAGCACCCGCGCTAGCAATCAGCCCCAGCATTTT	TRBJ1-5	TRBV7-9	few	.
CATASGTSRGEQFF	TGCGCCACCGCTTCCGGGACTAGCCGGGGTGAGCAGTTCTTC	TRBJ2-1	TRBV5-1	.	TRBD2
CASSAGTNTEAFF	TGTGCCAGCAGCGCCGGGACTAACACTGAAGCTTTCTTT	TRBJ1-1	TRBV7-2	.	.
CASSLHGTYEQYF	TGTGCCAGCAGTTTGCACGGTACCTACGAGCAGTACTTC	TRBJ2-7	TRBV12-3/TRBV12-4	few	.
CSASLIRGLNYGYTF	TGCAGTGCTAGTTTAATCAGGGGATTAAACTATGGCTACACCTTC	TRBJ1-2	TRBV20-1	many	.
CATSSLKAKNIQYF	TGTGCCACCAGCAGTCTTAAAGCCAAAAACATTCAGTACTTC	TRBJ2-4	TRBV15	.	.
CASSQEAPPNNQPQHF	TGCGCCAGCAGCCAAGAGGCGCCTCCTAACAATCAGCCCCAGCATTTT	TRBJ1-5	TRBV4-1	.	.
CASSPGSYQPQHF	TGTGCCAGCAGCCCAGGGTCCTATCAGCCCCAGCATTTT	TRBJ1-5	TRBV7-2	.	.
CASSRSPISPLHF	TGTGCCAGCAGCCGAAGCCCCATTTCACCCCTCCACTTT	TRBJ1-6	TRBV7-2	few	.
CAWRKPGIDGYTF	TGTGCCTGGAGGAAACCGGGAATTGACGGCTACACCTTC	TRBJ1-2	TRBV30	.	.
CASSPRTGYNSPLHF	TGTGCCAGCAGCCCCCGGACAGGGTATAATTCACCCCTCCACTTT	TRBJ1-6	TRBV11-2	few	TRBD1
CASSPTEQGARGTQYF	TGTGCCAGCTCACCAACGGAACAGGGGGCTAGGGGGACCCAGTACTTC	TRBJ2-5	TRBV18	many	TRBD1
CASSLVAGNYGYTF	TGCGCCAGCAGCTTGGTTGCCGGGAACTATGGCTACACCTTC	TRBJ1-2	TRBV5-1	few	.
CASSLGGRGRRPNYGYTF	TGTGCCAGCAGCTTAGGGGGTCGGGGTCGTAGGCCTAACTATGGCTACACCTTC	TRBJ1-2	TRBV7-2	.	.
CASSQDVPGVNTEAFF	TGTGCCAGCAGCCAAGACGTCCCAGGGGTCAACACTGAAGCTTTCTTT	TRBJ1-1	TRBV4-2	.	.
CASSVAALTDTQYF	TGTGCCAGCAGCGTAGCGGCTCTCACAGATACGCAGTATTTT	TRBJ2-3	TRBV9	few	.
CASSLARDSVTRVGNTIYF	TGTGCCAGCAGCCTGGCCCGGGACTCCGTCACGCGGGTGGGAAACACCATATATTTT	TRBJ1-3	TRBV7-2	few	.
CASSLKPGIRRISNTEAFF	TGTGCCAGCAGCTTAAAGCCCGGGATTCGACGTATTTCGAACACTGAAGCTTTCTTT	TRBJ1-1	TRBV7-6	few	.
CSAPALGDTQYF	TGCAGTGCCCCAGCTTTGGGAGATACGCAGTATTTT	TRBJ2-3	TRBV20-1	.	.
CASSPTAHLGQGYGYTF	TGTGCCAGCTCCCCCACAGCTCACTTGGGACAGGGCTATGGCTACACCTTC	TRBJ1-2	TRBV18	.	TRBD1
CASIRTGGSNTEAFF	TGTGCCAGCATTCGAACTGGGGGTTCTAACACTGAAGCTTTCTTT	TRBJ1-1	TRBV6-1	few	.